The sequence of this TCR beta chain was determined in a study of T cell responses to AZD1222 COVID-19 vaccine. The data were produced by immunoSEQ multiplex PCR, yet TCRdb's version contains in-frame clones alone and is incomplete. The sample comprises fewer than 80,000 clones, more than 65% of which are singletons, and roughly 21% rests with the top ten. This CDR3 is built from 15 residues. Germline V lookup: CDR1 MGHRA, CDR2 YSYEKL. Trimming stripped 1 base from V and 5 bases from J, with 11 bases between. This clonotype originated in an adult in good health. V and J are TRBV4-1 and TRBJ2-2, with a possible D match to TRBD2 (5 bases). This material consisted of peripheral blood, taken on day 0 of MenACWY control vaccination. Written as DNA, the CDR3 is TGCGCCAGCAGCCAAGCCGGGGTGTCAACCGGGGAGCTGTTTTTT. Translating it yields CASSQAGVSTGELFF.